This T cell receptor beta chain came from a study of T cell clonality in common variable immunodeficiency. This clone was detected ten times or more. The missing CDR3 end, 3 residues past where the read stops, is filled in from the germline J gene. Germline V CDR1 and CDR2: SGHRS, YFSETQ. CDR3 length equals 15 residues. Trimming took 0 bases from V and 8 from J, leaving 14 bases between them. Using immunoSEQ multiplex PCR, the repertoire was profiled, and TCRdb retains in-frame clones only, with some absent. The sample was found to contain some 52,000 clones, and every one recurs. The clonotype was recovered from a person aged 18 to 75 in good health. The chain couples TRBV5-1 to TRBJ1-4; D possibly corresponds to TRBD1 (5 bases). The sample was peripheral blood mononuclear cells. CDR3 amino acids: CASSLAGGNGEKLFF. The CDR3 DNA, read in part, is TGCGCCAGCAGCTTGGCCGGGGGAAATGGGGAAAAA.